The sequence of this T cell receptor beta chain was determined in a study of CD8 T cells in Susac syndrome. RNA amounts of roughly 0.5 to 1 ug underwent reverse transcription with random hexamers. Amplification of TCR beta CDR3 spanned 54 Vbeta and 13 Jbeta via immunoSEQ multiplex PCR. From the immunoSEQ multiplex PCR reads, TCRdb called clonotypes with MiXCR, one entry per CDR3 protein. The sample has about 400,000 distinct CDR3 sequences, about 85% seen once; the top ten hold about 0.1%. The CDR3 has 13 amino acids. The germline gives CDR1 MNHEY, CDR2 SMNVEV (reference sequence). Trimming cost V 1 base and J 9 bases, with 10 bases left between them. Relapsing-remitting disease, either stable or active, was present in the treatment-naive patients who were the multiple sclerosis controls.

Source material: CD8+ T cells from PBMCs. The sequence derives from a human donor with multiple sclerosis. The chain recombines TRBV27 with TRBJ2-1; D is unclear. In DNA form, the CDR3 reads TGTGCCAGCAGTTTATTAGTAGGTAGTGAGCAGTTCTTC. Translated, it gives CASSLLVGSEQFF.